The sequence of this T cell receptor beta chain was determined in a study of blood T cell repertoires in COVID-19. Study-level background: Cohort 3 donors were reported recovered after two negative PCRs, clearance, or symptom resolution. Material from acute and convalescent COVID-19 was sourced from the United States, Italy and Spain.

The CDR3 runs 15 residues. Germline CDR1 and CDR2: MNHEY and SVGAGI. V was clipped by 2 bases and J by 4 bases; unmatched bases: 2. Per the original data handling: Amplification of reference gene primers provided the estimated nucleated cell counts. The method was immunoSEQ multiplex PCR; TCRdb's version includes in-frame clones alone and lacks a portion of them. That table is the source of V, J and clone size, and D and trimming were worked out from the DNA. The sample has over 130,000 clones, approximately 87% seen once; the top ten hold roughly 4.3%. Cohorts were assigned according to the clinical history that participants reported.

The chain has TRBV6-5 and TRBJ1-6, with TRBD1 matching over 7 bases. The sequenced material came from PBMCs or T cells enriched from blood (not recorded which). The clonotype was recovered from a man aged 50-60 years in a cohort exposed to, infected with or recovered from COVID-19 (not recorded which). The CDR3 here is CASSYGTVYNSPLHF. CDR3 in DNA: TGTGCCAGCAGTTACGGGACAGTTTATAATTCACCCCTCCACTTT.